These 28 T cell receptor beta chains came from one sample sequenced in a study of breast tumors, draining lymph nodes, adjacent tissues. Each CDR3 protein gets one entry after TCRdb re-called the multiplex PCR reads with MiXCR. The sample consists of around 140,000 distinct CDR3 sequences, under 25% of them appearing once. Samples came from axillary lymph nodes draining the breast cancer. The specimen sequenced was axillary lymph node tissue. The receptors were sampled from a female donor with breast cancer. Some clones in this sample may be carry-over from other donors' samples.

This clonotype was counted ten times or more. The V and J genes are TRBV19 and TRBJ2-1; 9 bases fit TRBD1. Germline CDR1 and CDR2: LNHDA and SQIVND (reference sequence). V gave up 4 bases and J gave up 7 bases; unmatched junction bases: 8. There are 15 residues in the CDR3. In DNA form, the CDR3 reads TGTGCCAGTAGTACCCCCGGGACAGGGAGGAATGAGCAGTTCTTC. Amino acid sequence: CASSTPGTGRNEQFF.

This clonotype appeared a few times. The rearrangement links TRBV28 to TRBJ2-5; TRBD2 matches 10 bases. The CDR3 sequence is 16 residues long. CDR1 and CDR2 (germline): MDHEN, SYDVKM. V lost 2 bases to trimming and J lost 4 bases; unmatched junction nucleotides: 7. The DNA of the CDR3 is TGTGCCAGCAGTTTACTAGCGGGAGTTAGAGGAGAGACCCAGTACTTC. Its translation: CASSLLAGVRGETQYF.

At least ten counts were recorded for this clonotype. The chain links TRBV14 to TRBJ2-1; either TRBD1 or TRBD2 may fit D (5 bases each). Germline V gene sequence: CDR1 SGHDN, CDR2 FVKESK. This CDR3 has 15 amino acids. V lost 4 bases and J 0 bases, leaving 10 bases between the germline ends. CDR3 sequence reads: CASSPGRFSYNEQFF. The CDR3 DNA reads TGTGCCAGCAGCCCGGGACGCTTCTCCTACAATGAGCAGTTCTTC.

Comment on this clonotype: Just one base apart from a much larger clone, this may be a read error. The J gene is TRBJ2-1, the V gene TRBV7-3; tentative D call: TRBD2 (6 bases). CDR3 length: 16 residues. CDR1 SGHTA and CDR2 FQGTGA come from the germline V gene. CDR3 DNA sequence: TGTGCCAGCAGCCCCGGGACTGACAGCTCCTACAATGGGCAGTTCTTC. Protein sequence: CASSPGTDSSYNGQFF. Looking up the rest from reference TRBV7-3 and TRBJ2-1 gives the full variable domain: GAGVSQTPSNKVTEKGKYVELRCDPISGHTALYWYRQSLGQGPEFLIYFQGTGAADDSGLPNDRFFAVRPEGSVSTLKIQRTERGDSAVYLCASSPGTDSSYNGQFFGPGTRLTVL.

This clonotype was counted ten times or more. This chain joins TRBV19 and TRBJ2-5; D tentatively fits TRBD1 or TRBD2 (6 bases each). CDR3 length equals 13 residues. The germline V gene encodes CDR1 LNHDA and CDR2 SQIVND (reference sequence). V was cut by 6 bases and J by 4 bases, with 12 bases left in between. CDR3 in amino acids: CASREGGRETQYF. The CDR3 coding sequence is TGTGCCAGTAGGGAGGGGGGTCGAGAGACCCAGTACTTC. The whole variable domain, remainder taken from reference TRBV19 and TRBJ2-5, is DGGITQSPKYLFRKEGQNVTLSCEQNLNHDAMYWYRQDPGQGLRLIYYSQIVNDFQKGDIAEGYSVSREKKESFPLTVTSAQKNPTAFYLCASREGGRETQYFGPGTRLLVL.

As to this clonotype: A single base separates this from a much larger clone, so it may be a read error. This sequence joins TRBV19 and TRBJ1-2; no definite D call. From germline, CDR1 is LNHDA and CDR2 SQIVND (reference sequence). The CDR3 covers 14 residues. In nucleotides, the CDR3 is TGTGCCAGTAGTATAGAACTACAGACCGCGGGCTACGCCTTC. As protein: CASSIELQTAGYAF.

This clonotype was picked up many times. The V call is TRBV20-1, the J call TRBJ2-2, with 10 bases fitting TRBD2. There are 14 residues in the CDR3. Germline lookup yields CDR1 DFQATT and CDR2 SNEGSKA (reference sequence). The junction had 6 bases not matched to a gene; V was cut back by 5 bases and J by 6 bases. The CDR3 protein is CSAQREGRAGELFF. The CDR3 DNA follows: TGCAGTGCTCAGCGGGAGGGCCGTGCCGGGGAGCTGTTTTTT.

At least ten counts were recorded for this clonotype. This chain connects TRBV20-1 to TRBJ2-7, with 9 bases aligning to TRBD1. This CDR3 has 12 residues. Germline CDR1 DFQATT, CDR2 SNEGSKA (reference sequence). V gave up 8 bases and J gave up 4 bases; unmatched junction bases: 6. CDR3 loop: CSSGTGTYEQYF. CDR3 in DNA: TGCAGTTCCGGGACAGGGACTTACGAGCAGTACTTC.

This clonotype was counted at least ten times. V usage is TRBV9 and J usage is TRBJ2-7; D is possibly TRBD1 (5 bases). CDR1 is SGDLS and CDR2 is YYNGEE in the germline V gene. This CDR3 has 14 residues. V lost 5 bases and J lost 2, with 14 bases in between. CDR3 in DNA: TGTGCCAGCAGTCAGGGTTGGGGTACCTACGAGCAGTACTTC. It codes for CASSQGWGTYEQYF. The whole variable domain, remainder taken from reference TRBV9 and TRBJ2-7, is DSGVTQTPKHLITATGQRVTLRCSPRSGDLSVYWYQQSLDQGLQFLIQYYNGEERAKGNILERFSAQQFPDLHSELNLSSLELGDSALYFCASSQGWGTYEQYFGPGTRLTVT.

This clonotype was counted a single time. This rearrangement joins TRBV7-8 to TRBJ2-2; TRBD2 agrees at 10 bases. CDR3 length equals 16 residues. Germline-derived CDR1 and CDR2 are SGHVS and FQNEAQ. V was pared by 3 bases and J by 2 bases, with 3 bases of the junction left unmatched. The DNA of the CDR3 is TGTGCCAGCAGCTTTAGACTAGCGGGCAACACCGGGGAGCTGTTTTTT. It encodes CASSFRLAGNTGELFF.

At least ten counts were recorded for this clonotype. The chain combines TRBV15 with TRBJ2-5; TRBD2 matches at 12 bases. Trimming at V came to 6 bases and at J to 5 bases, leaving 7 bases not matched to a gene. CDR1 LNHNV and CDR2 YYDKDF come from the germline V gene (reference sequence). The CDR3 sequence is 15 residues long. The CDR3 bases are TGTGCCACCAGTGCCGCCGGACTAGCGGGGGAGACCCAGTACTTC. Protein sequence: CATSAAGLAGETQYF.

The rearrangement links TRBV30 to TRBJ2-4; TRBD1 matches 7 bases. CDR1 GTSNPN and CDR2 SVGIG come from the germline V gene (reference sequence). The V gene end was trimmed by 4 bases and the J gene end by 0 bases; junction bases not matched to a gene: 6. The CDR3 has 15 amino acids. CDR3 protein: CAWTQRTGAKNIQYF. DNA of the CDR3: TGTGCCTGGACCCAACGGACAGGAGCCAAAAACATTCAGTACTTC.

This clonotype came up many times. The chain has TRBV20-1 and TRBJ2-5; TRBD2 is a possible D gene (5 bases). Germline V gives CDR1 DFQATT, CDR2 SNEGSKA (reference sequence). The CDR3 contains 11 residues. CDR3 bases: TGCAGGCCGGCGGGTCAAGAGACCCAGTACTTC. The encoded protein is CRPAGQETQYF.

The DNA for the CDR3 is TGTGCCAGCAGTTTCCCTAGCGGGAGAGGATCCGGGGAGCTGTTTTTT. Its protein is CASSFPSGRGSGELFF. The chain is built from TRBV28 and TRBJ2-2; TRBD2 agrees at 10 bases. The germline V gene has CDR1 MDHEN and CDR2 SYDVKM. The trim removed 3 bases at V and 6 bases at J, leaving 7 bases unmatched. CDR3 size: 16 residues. The variable domain in full, with the rest retrieved from reference TRBV28 and TRBJ2-2, is DVKVTQSSRYLVKRTGEKVFLECVQDMDHENMFWYRQDPGLGLRLIYFSYDVKMKEKGDIPEGYSVSREKKERFSLILESASTNQTSMYLCASSFPSGRGSGELFFGEGSRLTVL.

A word on this clonotype: Just one base apart from a much larger clone, this may be a read error. This chain's CDR3 is CASSQEWSSYERYF. CDR3 bases: TGTGCCAGCAGCCAAGAATGGAGCTCCTACGAGCGGTACTTC. The chain recombines TRBV14 with TRBJ2-7; D is unclear. The CDR3 contains 14 residues. Germline loops: CDR1 SGHDN, CDR2 FVKESK.

This clonotype has a count of ten or more. The V gene is TRBV20-1, the J gene TRBJ2-1; 8 positions match TRBD2. V shed 6 bases, J shed 3 bases, and the junction held 10 bases outside the gene matches. The germline CDR1 and CDR2 sequences are DFQATT and SNEGSKA (reference sequence). This CDR3 has 15 residues. CDR3 loop: CSAPAPGGDYNEQFF. The CDR3 nucleotides are TGCAGTGCGCCCGCTCCGGGGGGGGACTACAATGAGCAGTTCTTC.

This clonotype came up many times. This chain uses TRBV2 with TRBJ2-2; D not resolved. CDR1 is SNHLY and CDR2 is FYNNEI in the germline V gene. This CDR3 is built from 16 residues. V dropped 5 bases and J dropped 0 bases, with 13 bases sitting between them. This CDR3 is CASSQSPPTNTGELFF. Written as DNA, the CDR3 is TGTGCCAGCAGTCAAAGCCCTCCCACGAACACCGGGGAGCTGTTTTTT.

A note on this clonotype: With a much larger clone just one base away, this may be a read error. The CDR3 end shows no conserved phenylalanine or tryptophan, and so a read error is likely. The V gene is TRBV5-6, the J gene TRBJ2-1, with 7 nucleotides matching TRBD2. This CDR3 contains 15 residues. From germline, CDR1 is SGHDT and CDR2 YYEEEE. The V gene end was trimmed by 0 bases and the J gene end by 6 bases; junction bases not matched to a gene: 6. The CDR3 DNA is TGTGCCAGCAGCTTGGATGCGGGAGTCCGCAATGAGCAGTTCCTC. This codes for CASSLDAGVRNEQFL.

Concerning this clonotype: A much bigger clone sits one base away, suggesting this may be a read error. The DNA for the CDR3 is TGCTCCAGCAGCCAAGGCCGAGGGGGGTTAGGAGAGACCCAGTACTTC. This encodes CSSSQGRGGLGETQYF. The V gene is TRBV4-1, the J gene TRBJ2-5, with D possibly called TRBD1 or TRBD2 (6 bases each). The CDR3 spans 16 residues. The germline V gene has CDR1 MGHRA and CDR2 YSYEKL.

This clonotype was detected many times. V usage is TRBV12-3 or TRBV12-4 and J usage is TRBJ2-5; D is uncertain. V was pared by 2 bases and J by 6 bases, with 16 bases between. The CDR3 has 15 residues. CDR3 sequence reads: CASSLTASLGKTQYF. The CDR3 DNA is TGTGCCAGCAGTTTAACCGCCAGCTTGGGGAAGACCCAGTACTTC.

In this sample, this clonotype turned up many times. The gene calls are TRBV10-3 and TRBJ2-2, with D unclear. V lost 4 bases and J 6 bases, leaving 12 bases between the germline ends. The germline CDR1 and CDR2 sequences are ENHRY and SYGVKD. This CDR3 comprises 14 residues. CDR3: CAISGGGSSGELFF. CDR3 DNA: TGTGCCATCAGTGGAGGTGGAAGTTCCGGGGAGCTGTTTTTT.

The chain uses TRBV2 and TRBJ2-1; 10 positions agree with TRBD2. Germline trimming cut 7 bases from V and 8 bases from J; bases unmatched to any gene: 8. The germline CDR1 and CDR2 sequences are SNHLY and FYNNEI. The CDR3 sequence is 14 residues long. CDR3 in DNA: TGTGCCAGCACGTGGAGCGGGAGGGATGATGAGCAGTTCTTC. It is translated as CASTWSGRDDEQFF.

This clonotype has a count of ten or more. This sequence joins TRBV5-5 and TRBJ2-3, with 7 bases aligning to TRBD1. J gave up 4 bases and V 6 bases, and 8 bases lay outside the gene matches. This CDR3 region has 14 residues. Germline CDR1 and CDR2: SGHKS and YYEKEE (reference sequence). The CDR3 region has the DNA TGTGCCAGCACCGAGACAGGGTCGGCAGATACGCAGTATTTT. Encoded protein: CASTETGSADTQYF.

This clonotype has a count of ten or more. This chain uses TRBV4-1 with TRBJ1-4, with 12 bases fitting TRBD1. J gave up 8 bases and V 0 bases, and 4 bases lay outside the gene matches. Per germline, CDR1 MGHRA and CDR2 YSYEKL. This CDR3 has 16 amino acids. The DNA for the CDR3 is TGCGCCAGCAGCCAAGAAGGGACAGGGGGCAGGGAAAAACTGTTTTTT. Amino acid sequence: CASSQEGTGGREKLFF.

This clonotype was detected ten times or more. This rearrangement joins TRBV20-1 to TRBJ2-5, with D possibly being TRBD1 or TRBD2 (5 bases each). Germline CDR1 and CDR2: DFQATT and SNEGSKA (reference sequence). The CDR3 has 13 residues. Trimming cost V 0 bases and J 9 bases, with 14 bases left between them. For the CDR3, the DNA is TGCAGTGCTAGAGATGGGGACGGTAGGGCCCAGTACTTC. Residues: CSARDGDGRAQYF.

A remark on this clonotype: A much more abundant neighbour one base away suggests this may be a read error. This rearrangement joins TRBV2 to TRBJ1-5, with 7 bases fitting TRBD1. CDR1 is SNHLY and CDR2 is FYNNEI in the germline V gene. There are 15 residues in the CDR3. The CDR3 DNA is TGTGCCAGCAGTCTCGGACAGGCCCGCAATCAGCTCCAGCATTTT. Translated: CASSLGQARNQLQHF.

This clonotype has a count of ten or more. The gene calls are TRBV10-2 and TRBJ2-7; D is perhaps TRBD1 (5 bases). CDR1 and CDR2 from the germline V gene are WSHSY and SAAADI. The CDR3 extends over 16 amino acids. V lost 0 bases and J lost 0, with 12 bases in between. The CDR3 protein is CASSESGRSISYEQYF. The CDR3 nucleotides are TGCGCCAGCAGTGAGTCGGGGCGGTCGATCTCCTACGAGCAGTACTTC.

This clonotype showed up just once. This clone may be a read error of a much larger clone one base away. This chain links TRBV5-5 with TRBJ2-2; D is perhaps TRBD1 or TRBD2 (5 bases each). Germline-derived CDR1 and CDR2 are SGHKS and YYEKEE (reference sequence). This CDR3 has 14 residues. CDR3: CASSRPRGTGELSF. The DNA of the CDR3 is TGTGCCAGCAGCCGGCCAAGAGGGACCGGGGAGCTGTCTTTT.